Following are 13 T cell receptor beta chains from one sample sequenced in a study of T cells in narcolepsy. Only in-frame clones appear in the TCRdb table, and some are missing; sequencing was by immunoSEQ multiplex PCR. The sample lists 23,000 or so clones, about 83% occurring once. Sample: CD45RA- memory CD4+ T cells from PBMCs. These TCRs come from a human donor with narcolepsy.

The CDR3 DNA sequence: TGTGCCAGCAGATTGGACAGGGAAGGGACACCCCTCCACTTT. The encoded protein is CASRLDREGTPLHF. The chain links TRBV6-5 to TRBJ1-6, with 8 bases lining up with TRBD1. In germline, CDR1 is MNHEY, CDR2 SVGAGI. The ends lost 6 bases at V and 11 bases at J; junction bases unmatched: 9. The CDR3 extends over 14 amino acids.

The V and J genes are TRBV2 and TRBJ2-5; 8 nucleotides line up with TRBD2. Germline CDR1 reads SNHLY; CDR2 reads FYNNEI. V trimming: 5 bases; J trimming: 4 bases; junction bases outside the gene matches: 3. The CDR3 contains 13 residues. Here the CDR3 DNA reads TGTGCCAGCAGTCAAGGACTAGCAGAGACCCAGTACTTC. Translated, it gives CASSQGLAETQYF.

This chain links TRBV2 with TRBJ1-2, with TRBD1 matching over 7 bases. Germline V CDR1 and CDR2: SNHLY, FYNNEI. V was clipped by 7 bases and J by 3 bases; unmatched bases: 5. The CDR3 totals 13 residues. The CDR3 region has the DNA TGTGCCAGCATGGGGGACAGCCACTATGGCTACACCTTC. This sequence encodes CASMGDSHYGYTF.

Only one count was recorded for this clone. The V and J genes are TRBV27 and TRBJ1-2, with a possible D match to TRBD1 (6 bases). The germline V gene has CDR1 MNHEY and CDR2 SMNVEV (reference sequence). The CDR3 consists of 14 residues. Trimming left V 2 bases short and J 8 bases short, with 15 bases between. The CDR3, as DNA: TGTGCCAGCAGTTTACTACAGGGTGTTACAGGCTACACCTTC. This gives the protein CASSLLQGVTGYTF.

V is TRBV5-1 and J is TRBJ1-1; tentatively, D is TRBD1 (5 bases). The germline CDR1 and CDR2 sequences are SGHRS and YFSETQ. This CDR3 comprises 17 residues. V dropped 0 bases and J dropped 1 base, with 16 bases sitting between them. The CDR3 nucleotides read TGCGCCAGCAGCTTGGGGGGAAACGTCAGGGCGAACACTGAAGCTTTCTTT. It is translated as CASSLGGNVRANTEAFF.

The chain recombines TRBV27 with TRBJ1-2; D remains ambiguous. The CDR3 runs to 14 residues. V lost 0 bases and J lost 4, with 9 bases in between. Germline V gene data show CDR1 as MNHEY and CDR2 as SMNVEV (reference sequence). In DNA form, the CDR3 reads TGTGCCAGCAGTTTATCGATAAACAGCTATGGCTACACCTTC. Residues: CASSLSINSYGYTF.

The rearrangement uses TRBV4-2 and TRBJ1-3, with TRBD1 identical over 7 bases. V dropped 4 bases and J dropped 7; count of bases not matched to a gene: 16. Germline loops: CDR1 LGHNA, CDR2 YNFKEQ. The CDR3 is 17 amino acids. In DNA, the CDR3 is TGTGCCAGCAGCCCGAGGATGGGGCGACAGGGCGTTAACACCATATATTTT. The encoded protein is CASSPRMGRQGVNTIYF.

CDR3 sequence: CASSVTWTGAYEQYF. DNA for the CDR3: TGTGCCAGCAGCGTAACTTGGACAGGGGCCTACGAGCAGTACTTC. The gene calls are TRBV9 and TRBJ2-7; 9 bases agree with TRBD1. The CDR3 has 15 residues. Germline V lookup: CDR1 SGDLS, CDR2 YYNGEE. The ends lost 1 base at V and 2 bases at J; junction bases unmatched: 4.

The V gene is TRBV4-3, the J gene TRBJ2-5; TRBD1 is a possible D gene (5 bases). Germline assignment: CDR1 LGHNA and CDR2 YSLEER. V was trimmed by 1 base and J by 2 bases, leaving 11 bases between them. The CDR3 is made up of 15 amino acids. The CDR3 DNA reads as TGCGCCAGCAGCCAAGGGATACAGGAGCAAGAGACCCAGTACTTC. It specifies CASSQGIQEQETQYF.

CDR3 nucleotide sequence: TGTGCCAGCAGTCCAGGGGGATCTGGCAATCAGCCCCAGCATTTT. It specifies CASSPGGSGNQPQHF. The V and J genes are TRBV27 and TRBJ1-5; 7 bases match TRBD1. CDR1 is MNHEY and CDR2 is SMNVEV in the germline V gene (reference sequence). The V segment lost 5 bases and the J segment 2 bases; nucleotides outside the gene matches: 6. This CDR3 region has 15 residues.

The rearrangement links TRBV9 to TRBJ2-7; D is perhaps TRBD1 (5 bases). The CDR3 extends over 15 amino acids. Germline assignment: CDR1 SGDLS and CDR2 YYNGEE. With 4 bases removed from V and 0 bases from J, the gap between germline ends came to 14 bases. Here the CDR3 reads CASSPYQGGSYEQYF. CDR3 coding DNA: TGTGCCAGCAGCCCCTACCAGGGCGGCTCCTACGAGCAGTACTTC.

This chain uses TRBV7-3 with TRBJ2-3; D might be TRBD1 (7 bases). CDR1 is SGHTA and CDR2 is FQGTGA in the germline V gene. The CDR3 extends over 17 amino acids. V lost 8 bases to trimming and J lost 2 bases, with 23 bases between them. The CDR3 sequence is CASGGTPLEGATDTQYF. The CDR3, as DNA: TGTGCCAGCGGGGGGACTCCACTCGAGGGGGCCACAGATACGCAGTATTTT.

V usage is TRBV5-4 and J usage is TRBJ2-3; unclear D gene. CDR1 and CDR2 (germline): SGHNT, YYREEE (reference sequence). The CDR3 covers 18 residues. The ends were cut back, 4 bases at V and 4 bases at J, with 25 bases in the middle. The CDR3 sequence is CASSGALSPGRFADTQYF. The CDR3 nucleotides are TGTGCCAGCAGCGGAGCTCTCAGCCCCGGACGTTTCGCAGATACGCAGTATTTT. The entire variable domain, with the rest obtained from reference TRBV5-4 and TRBJ2-3, is as follows: ETGVTQSPTHLIKTRGQQVTLRCSSQSGHNTVSWYQQALGQGPQFIFQYYREEENGRGNFPPRFSGLQFPNYSSELNVNALELDDSALYLCASSGALSPGRFADTQYFGPGTRLTVL.